These T cell receptor beta chains were read from a single sample in a study of CD8 T cells in ankylosing spondylitis. One entry per CDR3 protein results from TCRdb running MiXCR on the 5' RACE reads. The table includes 500,000 or so distinct CDR3 sequences, about 5.2% detected once. Input material: blood, either unsorted or a sorted T cell fraction (not recorded which). The source of these receptors is a male donor with ankylosing spondylitis. Each CDR3 is given with its conserved first and last residue. A D gene is named only where the DNA matches it firmly. Some rows have no size entry. The others give once, few or many, or a class for an expanded clone.

j_call v_call cdr3_length clone_size d_call cdr3_nt cdr3_aa
TRBJ2-7 TRBV6-5 14 many NA TGTGCCAGCAGTCAACTCGACGGAACCTACGAGCAGTACTTC CASSQLDGTYEQYF
TRBJ2-1 TRBV30 14 many TRBD2 TGTGCCTGGAGTGTGGGACTAGCGGGTGATGAGCAGTTCTTC CAWSVGLAGDEQFF
TRBJ2-7 TRBV29-1 12 many NA TGCAGCGTTGTAACCGAATCCTACGAGCAGTACTTC CSVVTESYEQYF
TRBJ2-3 TRBV5-5 13 few NA TGTGCCAGCAGCCTGGTTCTAGGGGATTATAGACATTTT CASSLVLGDYRHF
TRBJ1-5 TRBV24-1 15 many TRBD1 TGTGCCACCCCACATGACAGGGAAGGCAATCAGCCCCAGCATTTT CATPHDREGNQPQHF
TRBJ2-2 TRBV7-3 15 few NA TGTGCCAGCAGCTTAAGTCTGGGATACACCGGGGAGCTGTTTTTT CASSLSLGYTGELFF
TRBJ1-4 TRBV6-2/TRBV6-3 15 NA NA TGTGCCAGCAGTTATTCGGACGGGATTAATGAAAAACTGTTTTTT CASSYSDGINEKLFF
TRBJ2-5 TRBV7-2 15 many TRBD1 TGTGCCAGCAGCTTAGCGGGGACAGCGAGGGAGACCCAGTACTTC CASSLAGTARETQYF
TRBJ2-5 TRBV5-1 13 few NA TGCGCCAGCTCCCTGGTAGACCGAGGGACCCAGTACTTC CASSLVDRGTQYF
TRBJ1-5 TRBV20-1 13 many NA TGCAGTGTGGGACGCCGGAGCAATCAGCCCCAGCATTTT CSVGRRSNQPQHF
TRBJ1-4 TRBV7-9 15 many TRBD1 TGTGCCAGCAGCCTAAACAGGGGTCGGAATGAAAAACTGTTTTTT CASSLNRGRNEKLFF
TRBJ2-1 TRBV6-2/TRBV6-3 18 many TRBD2 TGTGCCAGCACAGGGACCGTTAGCGGGAGTGCGGACTACAATGAGCAGTTCTTC CASTGTVSGSADYNEQFF
TRBJ1-5 TRBV27 15 many TRBD1 TGTGCCAGCAGCACGACAGGGGGCCTCAATCAGCCCCAGCATTTT CASSTTGGLNQPQHF
TRBJ2-7 TRBV6-2/TRBV6-3 15 many NA TGTGCCAGCAGTTACTCCGGGGTTTTGGGCTACGAGCAGTACTTC CASSYSGVLGYEQYF
TRBJ1-2 TRBV10-3 12 many NA TGTGCCATCCAGGGGCAGGGCTATGGCTACACCTTC CAIQGQGYGYTF
TRBJ2-7 TRBV6-1 16 NA TRBD2 TGTGCCAGCAGTCAAGACCCAGCGGGACGTTCCTACGAGCAGTACTTC CASSQDPAGRSYEQYF
TRBJ1-3 TRBV12-3/TRBV12-4 12 many NA TGTGCCAGCAGCATTTACGGAAACACCATATATTTT CASSIYGNTIYF
TRBJ2-7 TRBV20-1 13 NA NA TGCAGTGCTGCGGGACAGATGCCCTACGAGCAGTACTTC CSAAGQMPYEQYF
TRBJ1-6 TRBV28 14 NA NA TGTGCCAGCAGTATGCCGGGGGCTAATTCACCCCTCCACTTT CASSMPGANSPLHF
TRBJ2-5 TRBV30 14 few NA TGTGCCTGGACCCAAGATGGGGTCCAAGAGACCCAGTACTTC CAWTQDGVQETQYF
TRBJ2-3 TRBV5-1 14 few TRBD2 TGCGCCAGCAGCATGGGACTAGCCTTAGATACGCAGTATTTT CASSMGLALDTQYF
TRBJ2-1 TRBV6-5 17 NA NA TGTGCCAGCAGTTACCGAATCCGGGACTTTTCCTACAATGAGCAGTTCTTC CASSYRIRDFSYNEQFF
TRBJ1-1 TRBV20-1 14 many NA TGCAGTGCCCTGCCCCCAAATTTGAACACTGAAGCTTTCTTT CSALPPNLNTEAFF
TRBJ2-2 TRBV4-2 16 many NA TGTGCCAGCAGCCAGCCACAGGGCGGTGACACCGGGGAGCTGTTTTTT CASSQPQGGDTGELFF
TRBJ2-5 TRBV27 16 NA NA TGTGCCAGCAGTTTATTCGCTATAAAGGGGGGAGAGACCCAGTACTTC CASSLFAIKGGETQYF
TRBJ1-4 TRBV12-3/TRBV12-4 15 many NA TGTGCCAGCACTCGCGCGGGGGGGGGAAATGAAAAACTGTTTTTT CASTRAGGGNEKLFF
TRBJ2-5 TRBV20-1 15 many NA TGCAGTGCTAGAGATACCCTCGACTTCAAAGAGACCCAGTACTTC CSARDTLDFKETQYF
TRBJ2-2 TRBV4-3 17 many TRBD2 TGCGCCAGCAGCCAAGATATACTAGCGCTAAACACCGGGGAGCTGTTTTTT CASSQDILALNTGELFF
TRBJ2-1 TRBV10-3 14 many NA TGTGCCATCAGTGAAGGGTTTTCTGCCGCGGAGCAGTTCTTC CAISEGFSAAEQFF
TRBJ2-2 TRBV7-2 14 many NA TGTGCCAGCAGCTCCCAGGGACACACCGGGGAGCTGTTTTTT CASSSQGHTGELFF
TRBJ2-1 TRBV5-1 14 many TRBD1 TGCGCCAGCAGCTTACAGGGGGCCGACAATGAGCAGTTCTTC CASSLQGADNEQFF
TRBJ1-1 TRBV5-1 15 many TRBD1 TGCGCCAGCAGCTTGCGCTGGACAGGGAGGGCTGAAGCTTTCTTT CASSLRWTGRAEAFF
TRBJ2-1 TRBV5-1 17 few TRBD2 TGCGCCAGCAGCTTGGGTTCGACTAGCGGGACGGGCAATGAGCAGTTCTTC CASSLGSTSGTGNEQFF
TRBJ1-1 TRBV12-3/TRBV12-4 13 many NA TGTGCCAGCAGTTTGGGTCCCCCGGGCGAAGCTTTCTTT CASSLGPPGEAFF
TRBJ2-7 TRBV6-2/TRBV6-3 14 many NA TGTGCCAGCAGCTACCAACGGGCCTTCTACGAGCAGTACTTC CASSYQRAFYEQYF
TRBJ2-2 TRBV4-1 16 many NA TGCGCCAGCAGCCGGAATAAGGACATTCCCACCGGGGAGCTGTTTTTT CASSRNKDIPTGELFF
TRBJ2-3 TRBV6-2/TRBV6-3 15 many TRBD1 TGTGCCAGCAGTTACCCGACAGGGATTGGGGATACGCAGTATTTT CASSYPTGIGDTQYF
TRBJ1-4 TRBV7-9 16 many NA TGTGCCAGCAGCGCTAGGTTCGAGGGGAGCAATGAAAAACTGTTTTTT CASSARFEGSNEKLFF
TRBJ1-6 TRBV10-2 12 many NA TGCGCCAGCAGTGAGTCGCTTTCACCCCTCCACTTT CASSESLSPLHF
TRBJ2-1 TRBV4-1 17 few TRBD2 TGCGCCAGCAGCCCTTGGACTAGCGGGACCAACTACAATGAGCAGTTCTTC CASSPWTSGTNYNEQFF
TRBJ1-1 TRBV18 16 many NA TGTGCCAGCTCACTTTTAGGGGGTACCATGAACACTGAAGCTTTCTTT CASSLLGGTMNTEAFF
TRBJ2-5 TRBV29-1 12 many NA TGCAGCGTTGTAACAGATAAAGAGACCCAGTACTTC CSVVTDKETQYF
TRBJ2-2 TRBV18 15 few TRBD2 TGTGCCAGCTCATTCACCGCGGGAGCGTCCGGGGAGCTGTTTTTT CASSFTAGASGELFF
TRBJ2-5 TRBV2 11 many NA TGTGCCAGCAGGCGGGAAGAGACCCAGTACTTC CASRREETQYF
TRBJ2-1 TRBV20-1 15 few TRBD2 TGCAGTGCTAGAGGTGTTCTAGCGGGAGAAAATGAGCAGTTCTTC CSARGVLAGENEQFF
TRBJ2-5 TRBV29-1 13 many NA TGCAGCGTTGGAGAAGATCCCCTTTATGGCCAGTACTTC CSVGEDPLYGQYF
TRBJ2-3 TRBV7-3 17 few TRBD2 TGTGCCAGCAGCTTAATGCCTAGCGGGGGGAGCACAGATACGCAGTATTTT CASSLMPSGGSTDTQYF
TRBJ2-7 TRBV12-3/TRBV12-4 13 NA NA TGTGCCAGCAGGCAACTAGTATCTTCCGAGCAGTACTTC CASRQLVSSEQYF